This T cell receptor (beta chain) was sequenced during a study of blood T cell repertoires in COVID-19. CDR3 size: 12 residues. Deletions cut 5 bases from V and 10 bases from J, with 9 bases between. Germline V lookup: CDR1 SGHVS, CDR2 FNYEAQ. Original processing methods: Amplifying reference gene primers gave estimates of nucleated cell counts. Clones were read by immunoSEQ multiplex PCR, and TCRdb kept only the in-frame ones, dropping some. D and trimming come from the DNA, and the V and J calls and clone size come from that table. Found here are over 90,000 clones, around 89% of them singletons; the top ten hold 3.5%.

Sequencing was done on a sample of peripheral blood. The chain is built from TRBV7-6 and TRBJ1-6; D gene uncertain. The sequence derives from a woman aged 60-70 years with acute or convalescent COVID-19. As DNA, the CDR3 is TGTGCCAGCAGCGCTTCTAGCTCACCCCTCCACTTT. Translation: CASSASSSPLHF.